This TCR beta chain is drawn from a study of blood T cell repertoires in COVID-19. Study details: Samples taken during acute and convalescent COVID-19 were collected in the United States, Italy and Spain. Nucleic acid was either cDNA or gDNA, and it came from T cells, B-cell-depleted T cells, or PBMCs.

How the authors handled the data: It was from reference gene primer amplification that nucleated cell counts were estimated. Some clones are missing from TCRdb's copy, which holds only in-frame ones; the method was immunoSEQ multiplex PCR. Clone size and V and J calls were adopted from that table, with D and trimming inferred from the DNA. The sample consists of 140,000 to 150,000 clones, under 90% of them appearing once. In germline, CDR1 is GTSNPN, CDR2 SVGIG (reference sequence). The CDR3 is 13 amino acids. V shed 2 bases and J shed 10 bases, with 12 bases lying between them. The chain combines TRBV30 with TRBJ1-6, with D maybe TRBD1 (5 bases). Sequencing was done on a sample of peripheral blood. The origin of this receptor is a man aged 65 to 79 who had recovered from COVID-19. CDR3 sequence reads: CAWSQGFTSPLHF. The CDR3 nucleotides are TGTGCCTGGAGTCAGGGATTTACATCACCCCTCCACTTT.